This T cell receptor (beta chain) was retrieved from a study of T cell responses to AZD1222 COVID-19 vaccine. Produced via immunoSEQ multiplex PCR; TCRdb's table is partial and in-frame only. This sample has 150,000 or so clones, with more than 90% found just once. Concerning this clone: Antigen: not known.

Points from the study as a whole: No repertoire was sampled before or during the peak T cell response, only after it.

This TCR derives from an adult in good health. This specimen was peripheral blood, taken on day 0 of AZD1222 vaccination.

This CDR3 reads CASSLDGAGSNEKLFF. As DNA, the CDR3 is TGTGCCAGCAGCTTAGATGGGGCAGGCAGTAATGAAAAACTGTTTTTT. The J gene is TRBJ1-4, the V gene TRBV11-2, with D maybe TRBD1 (5 bases). V was clipped by 0 bases and J by 4 bases, with 12 bases between them. Germline V gene data show CDR1 as SGHAT and CDR2 as FQNNGV. The CDR3 runs to 16 residues.